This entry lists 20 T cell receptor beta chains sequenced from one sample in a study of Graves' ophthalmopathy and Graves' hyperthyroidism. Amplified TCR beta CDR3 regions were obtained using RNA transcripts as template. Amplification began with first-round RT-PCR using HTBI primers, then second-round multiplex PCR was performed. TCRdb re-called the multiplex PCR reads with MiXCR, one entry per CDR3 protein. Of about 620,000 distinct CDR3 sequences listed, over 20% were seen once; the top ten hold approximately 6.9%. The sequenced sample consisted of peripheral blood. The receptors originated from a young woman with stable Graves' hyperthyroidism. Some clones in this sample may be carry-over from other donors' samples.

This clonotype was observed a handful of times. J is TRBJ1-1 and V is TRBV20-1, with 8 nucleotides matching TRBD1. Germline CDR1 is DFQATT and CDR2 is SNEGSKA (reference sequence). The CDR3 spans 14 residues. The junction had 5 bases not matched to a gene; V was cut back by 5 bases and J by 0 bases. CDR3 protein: CSAPWTGMNTEAFF. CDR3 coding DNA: TGCAGTGCTCCTTGGACAGGGATGAACACTGAAGCTTTCTTT.

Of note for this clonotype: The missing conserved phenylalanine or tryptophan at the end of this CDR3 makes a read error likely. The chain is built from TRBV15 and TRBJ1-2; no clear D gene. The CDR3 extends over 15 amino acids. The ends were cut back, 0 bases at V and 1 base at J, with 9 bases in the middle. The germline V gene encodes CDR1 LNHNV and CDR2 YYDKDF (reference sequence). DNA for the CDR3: TGTGCCACCAGCAGAGATAACGCTATTAACTATGGCTACACCTAC. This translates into CATSRDNAINYGYTY.

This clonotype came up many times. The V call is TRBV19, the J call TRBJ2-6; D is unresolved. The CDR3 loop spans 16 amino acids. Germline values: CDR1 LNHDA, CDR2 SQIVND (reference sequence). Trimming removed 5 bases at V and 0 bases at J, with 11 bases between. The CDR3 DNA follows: TGTGCCAGTAGTTTCTACCACCCCTCTGGGGCCAACGTCCTGACTTTC. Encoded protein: CASSFYHPSGANVLTF. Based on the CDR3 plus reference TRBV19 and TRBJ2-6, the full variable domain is DGGITQSPKYLFRKEGQNVTLSCEQNLNHDAMYWYRQDPGQGLRLIYYSQIVNDFQKGDIAEGYSVSREKKESFPLTVTSAQKNPTAFYLCASSFYHPSGANVLTFGAGSRLTVL.

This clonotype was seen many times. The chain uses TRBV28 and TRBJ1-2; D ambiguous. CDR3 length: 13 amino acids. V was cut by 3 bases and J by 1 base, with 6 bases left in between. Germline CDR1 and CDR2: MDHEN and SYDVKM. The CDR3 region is CASSLQVNYGYTF. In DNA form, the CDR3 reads TGTGCCAGCAGTTTGCAGGTTAACTATGGCTACACCTTC.

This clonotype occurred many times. The CDR3 is CASSLGLAVDISYEQYF. The CDR3 region has the DNA TGTGCCAGCAGCTTAGGGCTAGCGGTTGATATCTCCTACGAGCAGTACTTC. The rearrangement links TRBV11-1 to TRBJ2-7, with 7 bases aligning to TRBD2. V was pared by 1 base and J by 0 bases, with 9 bases of the junction left unmatched. The germline CDR1 and CDR2 sequences are SGHAT and FQDESV (reference sequence). The CDR3 has 17 amino acids.

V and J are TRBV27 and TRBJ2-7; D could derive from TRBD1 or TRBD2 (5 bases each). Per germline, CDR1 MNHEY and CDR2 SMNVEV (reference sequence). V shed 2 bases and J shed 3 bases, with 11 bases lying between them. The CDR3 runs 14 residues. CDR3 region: CASSLKGPIYEQYF. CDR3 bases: TGTGCCAGCAGTTTAAAGGGACCTATCTACGAGCAGTACTTC.

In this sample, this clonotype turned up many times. CDR3 DNA: TGTGCCAGCAGCCAAGCGACAAGCGGCAGATACTATGGCTACACCTTC. Protein: CASSQATSGRYYGYTF. The chain recombines TRBV14 with TRBJ1-2; no clear D. CDR3 size: 16 residues. Germline values: CDR1 SGHDN, CDR2 FVKESK. Trimming shortened V by 1 base and J by 3 bases, and 15 bases separated the two germline ends.

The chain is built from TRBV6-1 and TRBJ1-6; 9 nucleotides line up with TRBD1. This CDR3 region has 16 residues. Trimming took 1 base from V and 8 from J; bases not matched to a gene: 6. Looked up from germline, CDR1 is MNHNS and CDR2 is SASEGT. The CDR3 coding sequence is TGTGCCAGCAGTGAAGAGACAGGGGGTCATGATTCACCCCTCCACTTT. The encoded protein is CASSEETGGHDSPLHF.

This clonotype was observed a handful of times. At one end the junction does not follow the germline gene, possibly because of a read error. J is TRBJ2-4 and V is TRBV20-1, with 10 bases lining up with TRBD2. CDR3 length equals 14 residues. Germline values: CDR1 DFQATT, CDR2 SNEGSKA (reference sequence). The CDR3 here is CSAKREGAKNIKYF. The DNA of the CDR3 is TGCAGTGCAAAGCGGGAGGGGGCCAAAAACATTAAGTACTTC.

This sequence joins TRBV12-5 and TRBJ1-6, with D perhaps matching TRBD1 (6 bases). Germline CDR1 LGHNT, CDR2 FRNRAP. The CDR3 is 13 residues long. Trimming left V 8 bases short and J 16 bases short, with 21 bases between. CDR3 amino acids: CASISSGGQQLHF. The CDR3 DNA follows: TGTGCTAGTATATCCTCGGGGGGGCAGCAGCTCCACTTT.

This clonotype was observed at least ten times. CDR3 loop: CASSQGQGGYGYTF. For the CDR3, the DNA is TGCGCCAGCAGCCAAGGGCAGGGCGGCTATGGCTACACCTTC. The chain combines TRBV4-1 with TRBJ1-2; the D gene is possibly TRBD1 (5 bases). This CDR3 spans 14 amino acids. V shed 1 base and J shed 4 bases, with 10 bases lying between them. Looked up from germline, CDR1 is MGHRA and CDR2 is YSYEKL.

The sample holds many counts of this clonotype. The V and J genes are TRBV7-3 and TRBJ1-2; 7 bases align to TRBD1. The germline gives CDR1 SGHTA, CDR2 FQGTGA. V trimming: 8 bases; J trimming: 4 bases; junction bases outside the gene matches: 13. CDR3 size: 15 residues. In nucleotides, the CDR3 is TGTGCCAGCGCCCTCGGAGGGGGCGGTGGCTATGGCTACACCTTC. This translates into CASALGGGGGYGYTF.

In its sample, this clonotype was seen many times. CDR3 amino acids: CASRGTGNSYEQYF. DNA of the CDR3: TGTGCCAGCAGGGGGACAGGGAACTCCTACGAGCAGTACTTC. The chain is built from TRBV6-1 and TRBJ2-7; 9 bases align to TRBD1. V gave up 6 bases and J gave up 0 bases; unmatched junction bases: 3. Germline V gene sequence: CDR1 MNHNS, CDR2 SASEGT. The CDR3 is 14 residues long.

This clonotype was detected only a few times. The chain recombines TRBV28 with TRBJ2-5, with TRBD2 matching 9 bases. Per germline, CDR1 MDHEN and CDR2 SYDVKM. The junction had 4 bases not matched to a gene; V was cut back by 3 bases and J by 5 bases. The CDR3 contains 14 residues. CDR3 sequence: CASSFRTSAETQYF. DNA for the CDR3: TGTGCCAGCAGTTTCAGGACTAGCGCCGAGACCCAGTACTTC.

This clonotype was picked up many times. The DNA for the CDR3 is TGTGCCAGCAGTTTCTCAGGGAGGAACTATGGCTACACCTTC. This translates into CASSFSGRNYGYTF. The gene calls are TRBV12-3 or TRBV12-4 and TRBJ1-2; a possible D gene is TRBD1 (5 bases). Trimming cost V 3 bases and J 2 bases, with 10 bases left between them. CDR3 length equals 14 residues.

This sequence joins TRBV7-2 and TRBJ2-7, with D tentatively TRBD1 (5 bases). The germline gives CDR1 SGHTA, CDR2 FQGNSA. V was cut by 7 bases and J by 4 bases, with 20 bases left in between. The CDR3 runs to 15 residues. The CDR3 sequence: CASTPLGQGPYEQYF. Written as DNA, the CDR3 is TGTGCCAGCACCCCCCTCGGGCAGGGCCCATACGAGCAGTACTTC.

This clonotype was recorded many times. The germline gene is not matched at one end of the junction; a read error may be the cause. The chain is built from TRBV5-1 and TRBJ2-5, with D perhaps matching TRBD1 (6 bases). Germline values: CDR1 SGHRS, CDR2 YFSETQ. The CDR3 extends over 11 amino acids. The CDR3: CASRGLETQYF. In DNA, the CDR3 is TGTGCCAGCAGGGGTTTGGAGACCCAGTACTTC. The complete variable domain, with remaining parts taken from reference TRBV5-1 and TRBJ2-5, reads KAGVTQTPRYLIKTRGQQVTLSCSPISGHRSVSWYQQTPGQGLQFLFEYFSETQRNKGNFPGRFSGRQFSNSRSEMNVSTLELGDSALYLCASRGLETQYFGPGTRLLVL.

For the CDR3, the DNA is TGTGCCAGCAGTTACGTGGGAGAAGCTGAAGCTTTCTTT. It specifies CASSYVGEAEAFF. J is TRBJ1-1 and V is TRBV6-5; D gene ambiguous. The CDR3 consists of 13 residues. V was clipped by 2 bases and J by 6 bases, with 10 bases between them. Germline CDR1 is MNHEY and CDR2 is SVGAGI.

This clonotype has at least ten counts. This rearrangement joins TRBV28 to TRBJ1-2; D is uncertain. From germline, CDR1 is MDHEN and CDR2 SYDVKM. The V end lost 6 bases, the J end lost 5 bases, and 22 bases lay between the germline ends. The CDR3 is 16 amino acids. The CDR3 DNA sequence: TGTGCCAGCAGCCAGTCTAGGGCTGGCGGGCGTTATGGCTACACCTTC. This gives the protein CASSQSRAGGRYGYTF.

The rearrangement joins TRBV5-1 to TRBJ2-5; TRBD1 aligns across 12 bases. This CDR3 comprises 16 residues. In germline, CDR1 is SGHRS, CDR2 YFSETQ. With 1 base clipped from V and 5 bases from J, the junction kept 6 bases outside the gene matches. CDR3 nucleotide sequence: TGCGCCAGCAGCTTGTTGGGACAGGGGGCGTATGAGACCCAGTACTTC. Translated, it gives CASSLLGQGAYETQYF.